These T cell receptor beta chains were read from a single sample in a study of T-cell memory formation after mild COVID-19. One entry per CDR3 protein results from TCRdb running MiXCR on the 5' RACE reads. In the table there are roughly 450,000 distinct CDR3 sequences, about 20% of which are singletons. Sample: PBMCs or a T cell subset sorted from them (not recorded which). The source of these receptors is an adult woman who had mild COVID-19 (a few samples of this study predate the infection). Cell type and time point are not known. CDR3s include the opening cysteine and the closing phenylalanine or tryptophan. The D gene is left open where the match is weak. Clone size is stated in some rows and not others, as once, few, many or a class when expanded.

j_gene	abundance	d_gene	v_gene	CDR3aa	CDR3nt
TRBJ2-3	many	-	TRBV20-1	CSARVGTASTDTQYF	TGCAGTGCTAGAGTAGGCACGGCTAGCACAGATACGCAGTATTTT
TRBJ2-3	few	TRBD2	TRBV9	CASSVVLAGGSDTQYF	TGTGCCAGCAGCGTCGTCCTAGCGGGAGGGTCAGATACGCAGTATTTT
TRBJ2-7	many	-	TRBV6-5	CASMGRKSEFGQYF	TGTGCCAGCATGGGGAGGAAGTCCGAGTTCGGCCAGTACTTC
TRBJ1-1	-	TRBD1	TRBV12-3/TRBV12-4	CASTRGQVEAFF	TGTGCCAGTACCAGGGGGCAAGTTGAAGCTTTCTTT
TRBJ1-2	many	TRBD1	TRBV11-3	CASSPREAGGHGYTF	TGTGCCAGCAGCCCTAGAGAGGCAGGGGGCCATGGCTACACCTTC
TRBJ2-7	-	-	TRBV19	CASSVRLDRGGEQYF	TGTGCCAGTAGTGTTCGTTTGGATAGGGGTGGAGAGCAGTACTTC
TRBJ2-1	few	-	TRBV7-8	CASSLVKAVSSYNEQFF	TGTGCCAGCAGCTTAGTGAAAGCGGTTAGCTCCTACAATGAGCAGTTCTTC
TRBJ1-2	-	TRBD1	TRBV19	CASRPGQALLYGYTF	TGTGCCAGTAGGCCGGGACAGGCTCTCCTTTATGGCTACACCTTC
TRBJ2-3	-	TRBD1	TRBV24-1	CATSDSAGQGTTDTQYF	TGTGCCACCAGTGATTCCGCGGGACAGGGTACCACAGATACGCAGTATTTT
TRBJ2-1	-	TRBD2	TRBV7-8	CASSPYPTSGGVYEQFF	TGTGCCAGCAGCCCATACCCGACTAGCGGGGGGGTCTATGAGCAGTTCTTC
TRBJ1-2	-	-	TRBV11-2	CASSPDPTLGYGYTF	TGTGCCAGCAGCCCAGACCCGACACTGGGCTATGGCTACACCTTC
TRBJ2-1	few	-	TRBV14	CASSQDKGGTYDEQFF	TGTGCCAGCAGCCAAGATAAGGGAGGGACATATGATGAGCAGTTCTTC
TRBJ2-7	few	TRBD2	TRBV9	CASSRGPGGRQYEQYF	TGTGCCAGCAGCCGGGGCCCGGGGGGGCGGCAATACGAGCAGTACTTC
TRBJ1-4	-	TRBD1	TRBV7-9	CASSLPGGPTNEKLFF	TGTGCCAGCAGCCTGCCAGGGGGCCCAACTAATGAAAAACTGTTTTTT
TRBJ2-6	few	TRBD1	TRBV6-5	CASSQQGAGANVLTF	TGTGCCAGCAGTCAACAGGGGGCTGGGGCCAACGTCCTGACTTTC
TRBJ2-7	few	-	TRBV5-5	CASSPGGPFPYEQYF	TGTGCCAGCAGCCCGGGGGGCCCCTTCCCCTACGAGCAGTACTTC
TRBJ1-2	-	TRBD1	TRBV12-3/TRBV12-4	CASSYQGALIFYGYTF	TGTGCCAGCAGTTATCAGGGGGCCCTTATCTTCTATGGCTACACCTTC
TRBJ1-2	-	TRBD1	TRBV20-1	CSARDRGQGSMGYTF	TGCAGTGCTAGAGATCGGGGACAGGGGTCGATGGGCTACACCTTC
TRBJ2-3	few	-	TRBV13	CASSLFRTDTQYF	TGTGCCAGCAGCTTATTCCGCACAGATACGCAGTATTTT
TRBJ2-3	few	-	TRBV29-1	CSVVGDWGDTQYF	TGCAGCGTTGTAGGTGATTGGGGAGATACGCAGTATTTT
TRBJ2-5	-	-	TRBV20-1	CSARRVLGPLQETQYF	TGCAGTGCTAGAAGGGTACTAGGCCCCCTCCAAGAGACCCAGTACTTC
TRBJ1-2	-	-	TRBV2	CASKEGRDYGYTF	TGTGCCAGCAAGGAGGGTAGGGACTATGGCTACACCTTC
TRBJ2-2	few	TRBD1	TRBV12-3/TRBV12-4	CASGLGQGNTGELFF	TGTGCCAGCGGACTCGGACAGGGTAACACCGGGGAGCTGTTTTTT